The 29 T cell receptor beta chains in this list originate from one sample, sequenced in a study of CD8+CD57+ T cells in acquired aplastic anemia. Profiling of TCR beta VDJ combinations and CDR3 sequences used genomic DNA as template. TCRdb processed the reads anew with MiXCR; each CDR3 protein has one entry. In the table there are about 220,000 distinct CDR3 sequences, 34% of which are singletons. Sequenced: sorted CD4+, CD8+, or CD8+CD57+ T cells (not recorded which) from PBMCs. These receptors came from a human donor in good health, serving as a control.

The V and J genes are TRBV6-1 and TRBJ2-6; D might be TRBD2 (5 bases). The CDR3 has 17 amino acids. Germline V gene data show CDR1 as MNHNS and CDR2 as SASEGT. With 7 bases removed from V and 2 bases from J, the gap between germline ends came to 18 bases. This CDR3 reads CASTPRWTVAGANVLTF. In DNA form, the CDR3 reads TGTGCCAGCACCCCCAGGTGGACTGTGGCTGGGGCCAACGTCCTGACTTTC.

The table lists this clonotype with a count of one. The rearrangement uses TRBV20-1 and TRBJ1-2; TRBD1 agrees at 10 bases. Looked up from germline, CDR1 is DFQATT and CDR2 is SNEGSKA (reference sequence). The junction had 7 bases not matched to a gene; V was cut back by 8 bases and J by 4 bases. The CDR3 is made up of 13 amino acids. The CDR3 reads CSMRDRGAYGYTF. DNA of the CDR3: TGCAGTATGAGGGACAGGGGTGCCTATGGCTACACCTTC.

This clonotype appeared a few times. Since a much larger clone is just one base distant, this may be a read error. This rearrangement joins TRBV7-8 to TRBJ1-5, with D unresolved. The CDR3 runs to 13 residues. CDR1 and CDR2 (germline): SGHVS, FQNEAQ. The CDR3 reads CASSLGVTQPRHF. The CDR3 bases are TGTGCCAGCAGCTTAGGGGTAACTCAGCCCCGGCATTTT. The full variable domain, with the rest looked up from reference TRBV7-8 and TRBJ1-5, is GAGVSQSPRYKVAKRGQDVALRCDPISGHVSLFWYQQALGQGPEFLTYFQNEAQLDKSGLPSDRFFAERPEGSVSTLKIQRTQQEDSAVYLCASSLGVTQPRHFGDGTRLSIL.

The sample holds a few counts of this clonotype. Compared with germline, one end of the junction differs, possibly owing to a read error. The genes are TRBV7-8 and TRBJ2-5; D not certain. The CDR3 length is 12 residues. Per germline, CDR1 SGHVS and CDR2 FQNEAQ. CDR3 DNA: TGTGCCTGCAGCTTATCGGGAGAGACCCAGTACTTC. Amino acids: CACSLSGETQYF.

About this clonotype: An end of the junction differs from the germline gene, which may be a read error. The V call is TRBV6-1, the J call TRBJ1-4, with 7 nucleotides matching TRBD1. CDR3 length: 14 residues. Germline V lookup: CDR1 MNHNS, CDR2 SASEGT. CDR3 sequence reads: CASTAGQVNEKLSF. CDR3 DNA: TGTGCCAGCACCGCTGGACAGGTGAATGAAAAACTGTCTTTT.

The chain carries TRBV11-2 and TRBJ2-1, with 7 positions matching TRBD1. CDR1 is SGHAT and CDR2 is FQNNGV in the germline V gene. The CDR3 extends over 15 amino acids. After removal of 6 bases from V and 4 bases from J, the junction contained 9 bases not matched to a gene. The CDR3 loop reads CASRKPGQNYNEQFF. In DNA form, the CDR3 reads TGTGCCAGCAGAAAACCGGGACAGAATTACAATGAGCAGTTCTTC.

Concerning this clonotype: This clone may be a read error of a much larger clone one base away. This sequence joins TRBV11-1 and TRBJ2-7; 9 bases are shared with TRBD2. The germline CDR1 and CDR2 sequences are SGHAT and FQDESV (reference sequence). The CDR3 length is 15 residues. CDR3: CAGSLREGLAYEQYF. DNA for the CDR3: TGTGCCGGCAGCTTGCGGGAGGGCCTGGCGTACGAGCAGTACTTC.

This chain links TRBV10-3 with TRBJ2-7; TRBD1 agrees at 8 bases. The germline V gene has CDR1 ENHRY and CDR2 SYGVKD. CDR3 length: 15 amino acids. CDR3 nucleotides: TGTGCCAGCAGTGAGTATCTACAGGGGGTCTACGAGCAGTACGTC. It specifies CASSEYLQGVYEQYV.

This clonotype was seen repeatedly, ten times or more. The J gene is TRBJ2-7, the V gene TRBV12-3 or TRBV12-4; weak D call: TRBD1 (5 bases). This CDR3 contains 13 residues. V gave up 5 bases and J gave up 5 bases, with 13 bases separating them. This chain's CDR3 is CASSPRVVNEQYF. The CDR3 nucleotides read TGTGCCAGCAGTCCCAGGGTTGTCAACGAGCAGTACTTC.

The chain's CDR3 is CASIPDRGRDTQYF. CDR3 sequence (DNA): TGTGCCAGTATCCCTGACAGGGGGCGAGATACGCAGTATTTT. The genes are TRBV19 and TRBJ2-3; 10 bases fit TRBD1. Trimming removed 7 bases from V and 5 bases from J; junction bases left unmatched: 6. The CDR3 extends over 14 amino acids. CDR1 and CDR2 (germline): LNHDA, SQIVND (reference sequence).

This rearrangement joins TRBV3-1 to TRBJ2-5, with 8 positions matching TRBD1. J gave up 5 bases and V 6 bases, and 8 bases lay outside the gene matches. CDR1 LGHDT and CDR2 YNNKEL come from the germline V gene (reference sequence). The CDR3 has 14 amino acids. The CDR3 nucleotides read TGTGCCAGCAGGCGGACAGGGATGGGGGAGACCCAGTACTTC. Its protein product is CASRRTGMGETQYF.

This clonotype was observed at least ten times. This chain connects TRBV20-1 to TRBJ2-1; 7 positions agree with TRBD1. The CDR3 length is 15 residues. Trimming at V came to 0 bases and at J to 4 bases, leaving 6 bases not matched to a gene. The germline CDR1 and CDR2 sequences are DFQATT and SNEGSKA (reference sequence). In DNA form, the CDR3 reads TGCAGTGCTAGAGATCGACTGACAGGGTACAATGAGCAGTTCTTC. As protein: CSARDRLTGYNEQFF.

This clonotype has only a few counts. The gene calls are TRBV30 and TRBJ1-2, with D maybe TRBD1 (6 bases). V was shortened by 2 bases and J by 4 bases, with 14 bases between the two germline ends. CDR3 size: 14 residues. Germline V gene sequence: CDR1 GTSNPN, CDR2 SVGIG (reference sequence). The CDR3 sequence is CAWSRVQGTYGYTF. The CDR3 DNA sequence: TGTGCCTGGAGTCGGGTACAGGGAACCTATGGCTACACCTTC.

There are a few counts of this clonotype. The chain uses TRBV6-6 and TRBJ2-7, with D hard to call. The CDR3 is made up of 15 amino acids. Trimming pared 2 bases from V and 0 bases from J, leaving 11 bases between. Germline V CDR1 and CDR2: MNHNY, SVGAGI (reference sequence). The CDR3 protein is CASSYLRTASYEQYF. The CDR3 nucleotides are TGTGCCAGCAGTTACCTTCGGACCGCCTCCTACGAGCAGTACTTC.

Points on this clonotype: A much more abundant neighbour one base away suggests this may be a read error. The V gene is TRBV5-1, the J gene TRBJ1-3; tentatively, D is TRBD1 (5 bases). The CDR3 is 16 amino acids. Germline V gene sequence: CDR1 SGHRS, CDR2 YFSETQ. V was clipped by 4 bases and J by 0 bases, with 14 bases between them. For the CDR3, the DNA is TGCGCCAGCAGCACCGCCGGGGCACCCTCTGGAAACACCATATATTTT. Translating gives CASSTAGAPSGNTIYF. Looking up the rest from reference TRBV5-1 and TRBJ1-3 gives the full variable domain: KAGVTQTPRYLIKTRGQQVTLSCSPISGHRSVSWYQQTPGQGLQFLFEYFSETQRNKGNFPGRFSGRQFSNSRSEMNVSTLELGDSALYLCASSTAGAPSGNTIYFGEGSWLTVV.

In its sample, this clonotype was seen once. A much larger clonotype is one base distant, so this may be a read error. The CDR3 spells CGARQDRRTYNEQFF. Written as DNA, the CDR3 is TGCGGTGCTAGGCAAGACAGGAGGACCTACAATGAGCAGTTCTTC. This chain joins TRBV20-1 and TRBJ2-1; D is possibly TRBD1 (6 bases). The CDR3 is 15 residues long. Germline lookup yields CDR1 DFQATT and CDR2 SNEGSKA (reference sequence).

Turning to this clonotype: As the CDR3 is not closed by the conserved phenylalanine or tryptophan, this likely results from a read error. The chain combines TRBV15 with TRBJ2-7, with D tentatively TRBD1 or TRBD2 (5 bases each). This CDR3 contains 14 residues. CDR1 is LNHNV, CDR2 YYDKDF, per germline (reference sequence). The V gene lost 3 bases and the J gene lost 2 bases, with 11 bases spanning the gap. This CDR3 reads CATSRWGTTYEQYL. CDR3 nucleotide sequence: TGTGCCACCAGCAGGTGGGGGACCACCTACGAGCAGTACCTC.

This clonotype was seen just once. The chain has TRBV11-2 and TRBJ2-3; D uncertain. The CDR3 sequence is 14 residues long. With 0 bases removed from V and 10 bases from J, the gap between germline ends came to 14 bases. Germline loops: CDR1 SGHAT, CDR2 FQNNGV. In nucleotides, the CDR3 is TGTGCCAGCAGCTTAGATCCCCAGGTAGTCTCGCAGTATTTT. Protein: CASSLDPQVVSQYF. The full variable domain, with the rest looked up from reference TRBV11-2 and TRBJ2-3, is EAGVAQSPRYKIIEKRQSVAFWCNPISGHATLYWYQQILGQGPKLLIQFQNNGVVDDSQLPKDRFSAERLKGVDSTLKIQPAKLEDSAVYLCASSLDPQVVSQYFGPGTRLTVL.

Ten or more counts support this clonotype. The V call is TRBV19, the J call TRBJ1-2, with 9 bases aligning to TRBD1. The CDR3 sequence is 11 residues long. The germline gives CDR1 LNHDA, CDR2 SQIVND (reference sequence). Trimming cost V 6 bases and J 9 bases; bases outside gene matches: 2. This CDR3 is CASSGTGSYTF. The DNA of the CDR3 is TGTGCCAGTAGCGGGACAGGGAGCTACACCTTC.

J is TRBJ1-6 and V is TRBV7-2; unclear D gene. V lost 9 bases to trimming and J lost 9 bases, with 15 bases between them. Germline values: CDR1 SGHTA, CDR2 FQGNSA. This CDR3 has 13 residues. The CDR3: CASSPSRASPLHF. The CDR3 bases are TGTGCCAGTAGTCCCTCTAGGGCTTCACCCCTCCACTTT.

Remarks on this clonotype: Given a much more abundant clone one base away, this may be a read error. The chain uses TRBV25-1 and TRBJ1-2; D not resolved. CDR3 length: 13 amino acids. CDR1 MGHDK and CDR2 SYGVNS come from the germline V gene. In nucleotides, the CDR3 is TGCGCCAGCAGCCACCCCACCACTTATGGCCACACCTTC. It is translated as CASSHPTTYGHTF.

There are a few counts of this clonotype. J is TRBJ1-3 and V is TRBV6-1, with a tentative D call TRBD1 (5 bases). The germline V gene has CDR1 MNHNS and CDR2 SASEGT. Trimming took off 6 bases at V and 1 base at J, with 10 bases between the two ends. The CDR3 consists of 14 residues. The CDR3 reads CASRNGGSGNTIYF. CDR3 nucleotides: TGTGCCAGCAGAAATGGGGGTTCTGGAAACACCATATATTTT.

This clonotype was observed a few times. The gene calls are TRBV28 and TRBJ1-2, with a possible D match to TRBD1 (6 bases). The CDR3 loop spans 13 amino acids. V was pared by 5 bases and J by 9 bases, with 16 bases between. The germline CDR1 and CDR2 sequences are MDHEN and SYDVKM. The CDR3 spells CASSLRGGLSYTF. In nucleotides, the CDR3 is TGTGCCAGCAGTCTTCGGGGGGGGCTGAGCTACACCTTC.

This clonotype was found many times. This chain connects TRBV19 to TRBJ2-2; 11 nucleotides match TRBD2. With V trimmed by 4 bases and J by 0 bases, 1 base remained unmatched. The length of the CDR3 is 16 residues. Germline V CDR1 and CDR2: LNHDA, SQIVND (reference sequence). The CDR3 loop reads CASSKLAGANTGELFF. The DNA of the CDR3 is TGTGCCAGTAGTAAACTAGCGGGAGCGAACACCGGGGAGCTGTTTTTT.

This clonotype was counted ten times or more. The rearrangement uses TRBV2 and TRBJ2-3, with a weak D call TRBD1 (5 bases). This CDR3 comprises 16 residues. Germline lookup yields CDR1 SNHLY and CDR2 FYNNEI. Trimming removed 4 bases at V and 6 bases at J, with 20 bases between. CDR3 sequence reads: CASSVAGLDPRDTQYF. The CDR3 coding sequence is TGTGCCAGCAGTGTGGCAGGGTTGGACCCCCGGGATACGCAGTATTTT.

The chain links TRBV7-2 to TRBJ2-5; D assignment may be TRBD1 or TRBD2 (6 bases each). The germline V gene encodes CDR1 SGHTA and CDR2 FQGNSA. V was clipped by 1 base and J by 4 bases, with 16 bases between them. This CDR3 is 16 amino acids long. The CDR3: CASSLVFWGAPETQYF. The DNA for the CDR3 is TGTGCCAGCAGCTTAGTCTTTTGGGGGGCCCCAGAGACCCAGTACTTC.

This clonotype showed up just once. The CDR3 DNA reads as TGTGCCATCAGTGATTCGACAGGGGCGACCCAGTACTTC. This gives the protein CAISDSTGATQYF. The chain joins TRBV10-3 to TRBJ2-5; 8 positions match TRBD1. The CDR3 runs to 13 residues. Germline assignment: CDR1 ENHRY and CDR2 SYGVKD. The ends lost 3 bases at V and 7 bases at J; junction bases unmatched: 4.

This clonotype has at least ten counts. V and J are TRBV20-1 and TRBJ1-2, with D tentatively TRBD1 (6 bases). Germline lookup yields CDR1 DFQATT and CDR2 SNEGSKA (reference sequence). The CDR3 has 13 residues. With 3 bases removed from V and 9 bases from J, the gap between germline ends came to 17 bases. This chain's CDR3 is CSASLFVGGSYTF. The CDR3 DNA reads as TGCAGTGCTAGTTTGTTTGTTGGGGGCAGCTACACCTTC.

Only a few counts were recorded for this clonotype. This rearrangement joins TRBV4-2 to TRBJ2-1; D remains ambiguous. The CDR3 is 14 amino acids. V was clipped by 0 bases and J by 10 bases, with 13 bases between them. Germline V gives CDR1 LGHNA, CDR2 YNFKEQ. The CDR3 loop is CASSQDLSRTEQFF. In DNA form, the CDR3 reads TGTGCCAGCAGCCAAGATTTGTCGAGGACCGAGCAGTTCTTC.